The T cell receptor (beta chain) under discussion was sequenced for a study of T cell changes during pregnancy in multiple sclerosis. Clones were read by immunoSEQ multiplex PCR, and TCRdb kept only the in-frame ones, dropping some. The profile shows roughly 56,000 clones, about 90% of them singletons. The clonotype originates from a female donor in good health, enrolled as a control in a pregnancy study. The specimen comprised CD4+ T cells from peripheral blood mononuclear cells, sampled after pregnancy.

The CDR3 nucleotides read TGTGCCAGCAGGAAGGGGGCCTCTAATAATGAAAAACTGTTTTTT. As protein: CASRKGASNNEKLFF. The chain uses TRBV7-3 and TRBJ1-4, with 7 bases fitting TRBD1. With V trimmed by 6 bases and J by 4 bases, 8 bases remained unmatched. This CDR3 spans 15 amino acids. CDR1 and CDR2 from the germline V gene are SGHTA and FQGTGA.